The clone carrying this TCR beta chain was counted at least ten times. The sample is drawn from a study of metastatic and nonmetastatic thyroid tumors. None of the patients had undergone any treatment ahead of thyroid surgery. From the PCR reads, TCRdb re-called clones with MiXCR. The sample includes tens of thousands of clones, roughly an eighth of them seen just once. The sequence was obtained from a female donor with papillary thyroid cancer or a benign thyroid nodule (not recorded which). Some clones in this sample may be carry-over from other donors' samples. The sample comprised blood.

CDR3 in amino acids: CASPQAEFSYEQYF. CDR3 DNA sequence: TGTGCCAGCCCTCAAGCGGAGTTCTCCTACGAGCAGTACTTC. V and J are TRBV6-1 and TRBJ2-7; a possible D gene is TRBD2 (5 bases). Trimming cost V 8 bases and J 0 bases, with 14 bases left between them. This CDR3 has 14 amino acids. CDR1 MNHNS and CDR2 SASEGT come from the germline V gene.